This TCR beta chain was found in a study of identical twins. Trimming removed 4 bases at V and 0 bases at J, with 12 bases between. The CDR3 has 15 residues. Template switching, a step in the protocol, added a universal primer site, and cDNA carried unique molecular identifiers. MiXCR was run by TCRdb on the 5' RACE reads, yielding one entry per CDR3 protein. Of 540,000 or so distinct CDR3 sequences listed, around 20% are singletons. By sample share, this clonotype is medium-sized. This sample also appeared in a second study, on yellow fever vaccine responses in identical twins.

The clonotype was recovered from a woman between 18 and 30 years old in good health. The rearrangement links TRBV12-3 or TRBV12-4 to TRBJ1-1; D is unclear. The sample comprised CD4+ T cells sorted from blood. The CDR3 loop is CASSYRRELNTEAFF. The CDR3 DNA follows: TGTGCCAGCAGTTATCGCCGGGAGCTGAACACTGAAGCTTTCTTT.